These T cell receptor beta chains were read from a single sample in a study of T cell responses to AZD1222 COVID-19 vaccine. Clones were sequenced by immunoSEQ multiplex PCR, and TCRdb holds only the in-frame ones, with some missing. The table records fewer than 90,000 clones, around nine tenths of them present only once. The source was peripheral blood, collected 28 days after the second AZD1222 dose. The receptors were gathered from an adult who received the AZD1222 COVID-19 vaccine. The CDR3 runs from the conserved cysteine through the conserved F or W. The D gene is left open where the match is weak. Only some rows state a clone size, as once, few, many or a class for expanded clones.

D gene,J gene,V gene,clone size,CDR3 protein,CDR3 DNA
TRBD2,TRBJ2-1,TRBV4-1,-,CASSLGLAGGGEQFF,TGCGCCAGCAGCCTGGGACTAGCGGGGGGGGGTGAGCAGTTCTTC
TRBD1,TRBJ1-5,TRBV28,-,CASSFQDRDNQPQHF,TGTGCCAGCAGTTTCCAGGACAGGGACAATCAGCCCCAGCATTTT
-,TRBJ1-4,TRBV11-2,-,CASSLKVSNEKLFF,TGTGCCAGCAGCTTGAAGGTTTCTAATGAAAAACTGTTTTTT
TRBD2,TRBJ2-1,TRBV29-1,once,CSVEHLAGGPHEQFF,TGCAGCGTCGAACATCTAGCGGGAGGGCCACATGAGCAGTTCTTC
-,TRBJ1-4,TRBV3-1/TRBV3-2,-,CASSQDWGRLFF,TGTGCCAGCAGCCAAGACTGGGGACGACTGTTTTTT
-,TRBJ1-1,TRBV2,-,CASSEVRGRGAFF,TGTGCCAGCAGTGAAGTTAGGGGCAGGGGTGCTTTCTTT
-,TRBJ1-5,TRBV2,-,CASRGGMDQPQHF,TGTGCCAGCAGAGGGGGGATGGATCAGCCCCAGCATTTT
-,TRBJ1-2,TRBV27,once,CASSFWSLGMNYGYTF,TGTGCCAGCAGTTTTTGGTCCCTCGGAATGAACTATGGCTACACCTTC
-,TRBJ1-1,TRBV6-5,-,CASSWRTGTSNTEAFF,TGTGCCAGCAGTTGGCGCACCGGGACATCGAACACTGAAGCTTTCTTT
-,TRBJ1-2,TRBV2,-,CASSPRYGYTF,TGTGCCAGCAGTCCCCGCTATGGCTACACCTTC
TRBD1,TRBJ1-1,TRBV11-2,-,CASSWNPGQKNTEAFF,TGTGCCAGCAGCTGGAACCCGGGACAGAAGAACACTGAAGCTTTCTTT
-,TRBJ2-1,TRBV4-2,-,CASSTRGQSSYNEQFF,TGTGCCAGCAGCACTCGGGGTCAGAGCTCCTACAATGAGCAGTTCTTC
TRBD1,TRBJ1-5,TRBV6-5,-,CASSTQGVGYQPQHF,TGTGCCAGCAGTACCCAGGGGGTTGGTTATCAGCCCCAGCATTTT
TRBD2,TRBJ2-3,TRBV7-3,-,CASSPTSGSTDTQYF,TGTGCCAGCAGCCCGACTAGCGGGAGCACAGATACGCAGTATTTT
TRBD1,TRBJ1-1,TRBV5-1,-,CASSFNSGGPNTEAFF,TGCGCCAGCAGCTTTAATTCAGGGGGCCCGAACACTGAAGCTTTCTTT
-,TRBJ2-7,TRBV29-1,-,CSAGDFSEQYF,TGCAGCGCTGGAGACTTTAGCGAGCAGTACTTC
-,TRBJ1-4,TRBV7-3,once,CASRNIGQGKPLTNEKLFF,TGTGCCAGCAGGAACATCGGGCAGGGGAAACCCTTAACTAATGAAAAACTGTTTTTT
TRBD2,TRBJ2-1,TRBV7-8,-,CASNARGGRYEQFF,TGTGCCAGCAACGCGCGGGGGGGCCGGTATGAGCAGTTCTTC
-,TRBJ1-4,TRBV19,few,CASSIVGDSREKLFF,TGTGCCAGTAGTATAGTCGGGGATTCAAGGGAAAAACTGTTTTTT
-,TRBJ1-2,TRBV14,-,CASSQELIPNYGYTF,TGTGCCAGCAGCCAAGAATTGATTCCAAACTATGGCTACACCTTC
-,TRBJ2-2,TRBV30,-,CAWGRGLTGELFF,TGTGCCTGGGGGCGGGGGCTAACCGGGGAGCTGTTTTTT
TRBD1,TRBJ1-1,TRBV7-6,few,CASSLVGAGTGMNTEAFF,TGTGCCAGCAGCTTAGTAGGAGCCGGGACAGGGATGAACACTGAAGCTTTCTTT
-,TRBJ2-7,TRBV27,-,CASRAWDRDPYEQYF,TGTGCCAGCAGAGCATGGGACCGTGATCCCTACGAGCAGTACTTC
-,TRBJ1-2,TRBV18,-,CASSPGGNLYGYTF,TGTGCCAGCTCGCCCGGGGGGAACCTCTATGGCTACACCTTC
-,TRBJ1-2,TRBV27,-,CASSRRTADYGYTF,TGTGCCAGCAGTCGACGAACAGCAGACTATGGCTACACCTTC
-,TRBJ1-5,TRBV19,-,CASSPGPGNQPQHF,TGTGCCAGTAGTCCTGGACCAGGCAATCAGCCCCAGCATTTT
-,TRBJ1-5,TRBV29-1,-,CSVRDGNQPQHF,TGCAGCGTTCGGGACGGAAATCAGCCCCAGCATTTT
TRBD1,TRBJ2-5,TRBV12-5,-,CASGVQGVETQYF,TGTGCTAGTGGTGTTCAGGGGGTTGAGACCCAGTACTTC
TRBD1,TRBJ1-2,TRBV24-1,-,CATSEQGYYGYTF,TGTGCCACCAGTGAACAGGGGTACTATGGCTACACCTTC
-,TRBJ2-5,TRBV4-1,-,CASSANFMETQYF,TGCGCCAGCAGCGCAAACTTTATGGAGACCCAGTACTTC
-,TRBJ2-1,TRBV29-1,-,CSHQGNNEQFF,TGCAGTCACCAGGGCAACAATGAGCAGTTCTTC
-,TRBJ1-2,TRBV7-8,-,CASSSGTYGYTF,TGTGCCAGCTCCTCAGGGACCTATGGCTACACCTTC
-,TRBJ2-2,TRBV28,-,CAARTVNTGELFF,TGTGCCGCGCGTACAGTCAACACCGGGGAGCTGTTTTTT
-,TRBJ2-2,TRBV5-4,-,CASSLQGNTGELFF,TGTGCCAGCAGCTTGCAAGGGAACACCGGGGAGCTGTTTTTT
TRBD2,TRBJ2-1,TRBV24-1,-,CATSDGAGTSGSNEQFF,TGTGCCACCAGTGATGGTGCCGGGACTAGCGGGAGCAATGAGCAGTTCTTC
TRBD1,TRBJ1-1,TRBV5-1,once,CASSHGTGRNTEAFF,TGCGCCAGCAGCCATGGGACAGGGAGGAACACTGAAGCTTTCTTT
-,TRBJ1-6,TRBV27,-,CASSGASPYNSPLHF,TGTGCCAGCAGTGGCGCGTCCCCCTATAATTCACCCCTCCACTTT
TRBD1,TRBJ1-3,TRBV9,-,CASRGGRGTGNTIYF,TGTGCCAGCCGAGGGGGCAGGGGCACTGGAAACACCATATATTTT
-,TRBJ2-7,TRBV6-6,-,CASSHRDNYEQYF,TGTGCCAGCAGTCACCGGGACAACTACGAGCAGTACTTC
-,TRBJ1-3,TRBV7-9,-,CASSRRRGLIGNTIYF,TGTGCCAGCAGCCGACGTCGGGGGCTGATCGGAAACACCATATATTTT
-,TRBJ2-1,TRBV5-1,-,CASSLGGLFSYNEQFF,TGCGCCAGCAGCTTGGGCGGACTCTTCTCCTACAATGAGCAGTTCTTC
-,TRBJ1-1,TRBV10-3,-,CAIRVQVWSEAFF,TGTGCCATCAGGGTACAAGTTTGGTCTGAAGCTTTCTTT
TRBD2,TRBJ2-3,TRBV5-4,-,CASSQGLIPDTQYF,TGTGCCAGCAGCCAGGGACTAATCCCAGATACGCAGTATTTT
-,TRBJ1-4,TRBV19,-,CASSPQGPEKLFF,TGTGCCAGTAGCCCTCAGGGACCTGAAAAACTGTTTTTT
-,TRBJ1-6,TRBV5-1,-,CASSLYWTENNSPLHF,TGCGCCAGCAGCTTGTATTGGACAGAGAACAATTCACCCCTCCACTTT
-,TRBJ1-5,TRBV18,-,CASSPPGTNQPQHF,TGTGCCAGCTCACCACCAGGGACCAATCAGCCCCAGCATTTT
-,TRBJ1-5,TRBV3-1/TRBV3-2,-,CASSRVSDQPQHF,TGTGCCAGCAGCCGGGTCAGCGATCAGCCCCAGCATTTT
TRBD2,TRBJ2-7,TRBV15,-,CATSREGGYEQYF,TGTGCCACCAGCAGAGAGGGGGGGTACGAGCAGTACTTC
TRBD1,TRBJ1-2,TRBV2,-,CASGGAGGSYLYGYTF,TGTGCCAGCGGAGGGGCAGGGGGGTCTTACCTCTATGGCTACACCTTC
TRBD1,TRBJ2-2,TRBV6-5,once,CASKTGDGTGELFF,TGTGCCAGCAAGACAGGGGATGGGACCGGGGAGCTGTTTTTT
-,TRBJ1-6,TRBV5-6,-,CASSSRESSYNSPLHF,TGTGCCAGCAGCAGTAGGGAATCCTCCTATAATTCACCCCTCCACTTT
-,TRBJ1-1,TRBV29-1,-,CSGTNWENTEAFF,TGCAGCGGGACTAACTGGGAGAACACTGAAGCTTTCTTT
-,TRBJ2-7,TRBV7-9,-,CASSLGTTYEQYF,TGTGCCAGCAGCTTAGGGACAACCTACGAGCAGTACTTC
TRBD2,TRBJ2-2,TRBV5-4,-,CASSDWRTPREAGELFF,TGTGCCAGCAGCGACTGGCGAACTCCGCGGGAGGCCGGGGAGCTGTTTTTT
TRBD2,TRBJ2-1,TRBV6-6,-,CASSSELGLAGGPSSYNEQFF,TGTGCCAGCAGCTCTGAACTTGGACTAGCGGGAGGCCCGAGCTCCTACAATGAGCAGTTCTTC
-,TRBJ2-3,TRBV11-2,-,CASSLGLQGGTDTQYF,TGTGCCAGCAGCTTAGGCCTGCAGGGTGGCACAGATACGCAGTATTTT
TRBD1,TRBJ1-2,TRBV19,-,CASRLTGTGVNDGYTF,TGTGCCAGTAGGCTTACCGGGACAGGGGTGAATGATGGCTACACCTTC
-,TRBJ2-7,TRBV11-2,once,CASSLVPQLRLGIRQYF,TGTGCCAGCAGCTTAGTCCCCCAACTCCGACTCGGTATTCGGCAGTACTTC
-,TRBJ1-1,TRBV5-1,-,CASSPPGLNTEAFF,TGCGCCAGCAGCCCGCCCGGCTTGAACACTGAAGCTTTCTTT